These 15 T cell receptor beta chains came from one sample sequenced in a study of T cell responses to AZD1222 COVID-19 vaccine. Sequencing was performed with immunoSEQ multiplex PCR; in TCRdb, only in-frame clones are kept and a portion is missing. The sample shows under 200,000 clones, approximately 93% of them seen only once. This material consisted of peripheral blood, taken on day 0 of AZD1222 vaccination. These TCRs come from an adult in good health.

The V and J genes are TRBV19 and TRBJ2-7, with D possibly TRBD1 on 6 matching bases. Between the trimmed V and J ends, which lost 4 bases and 7 bases, there was a span of 14 bases. Germline V gene lookup returns CDR1 LNHDA and CDR2 SQIVND (reference sequence). The CDR3 has 13 residues. CDR3 in amino acids: CASSTSGQGEQYF. The CDR3 region has the DNA TGTGCCAGTAGTACCTCGGGACAAGGGGAGCAGTACTTC.

The gene calls are TRBV10-3 and TRBJ1-1; no firm D call. The CDR3 is 11 residues long. The V end lost 5 bases, the J end lost 1 base, and 2 bases lay between the germline ends. In germline, CDR1 is ENHRY, CDR2 SYGVKD. CDR3 amino acids: CAISKNTEAFF. Written as DNA, the CDR3 is TGTGCCATCAGTAAGAACACTGAAGCTTTCTTT.

The chain recombines TRBV3-1 (or the pseudogene TRBV3-2) with TRBJ2-7; maybe TRBD2 (6 bases). Germline loops: CDR1 LGHDT, CDR2 YNNKEL (reference sequence). This CDR3 comprises 14 residues. V shed 5 bases and J shed 2 bases, with 13 bases lying between them. The CDR3: CASSSRGSTYEQYF. CDR3 DNA: TGTGCCAGCAGCTCCCGGGGGTCTACCTACGAGCAGTACTTC.

The gene calls are TRBV19 and TRBJ1-2; 7 bases map to TRBD1. Germline-derived CDR1 and CDR2 are LNHDA and SQIVND (reference sequence). The CDR3 spans 13 residues. The trim removed 11 bases at V and 3 bases at J, leaving 9 bases unmatched. CDR3 coding DNA: TGTGCCGTAGGCGAGGGGGCGGACTATGGCTACACCTTC. Amino acid sequence: CAVGEGADYGYTF.

This clone was detected only once. This chain uses TRBV20-1 with TRBJ2-7; no clear D gene. Trimming removed 0 bases at V and 9 bases at J, with 9 bases between. The CDR3 spans 11 residues. The germline gives CDR1 DFQATT, CDR2 SNEGSKA (reference sequence). The CDR3 spells CSARDLGWQYF. DNA for the CDR3: TGCAGTGCTAGAGATTTGGGGTGGCAGTACTTC.

The chain is built from TRBV4-1 and TRBJ2-7; TRBD1 agrees at 7 bases. Per germline, CDR1 MGHRA and CDR2 YSYEKL. Trimming took 5 bases from V and 3 from J; bases not matched to a gene: 7. The CDR3 totals 14 residues. CDR3: CASSYQDRSYEQYF. Written as DNA, the CDR3 is TGCGCCAGCAGCTACCAGGACAGGAGCTACGAGCAGTACTTC.

The chain is built from TRBV6-5 and TRBJ1-1, with D possibly being TRBD1 (6 bases). Germline values: CDR1 MNHEY, CDR2 SVGAGI. This CDR3 has 13 amino acids. V was pared by 6 bases and J by 1 base, with 9 bases between. CDR3: CASSKQGNTEAFF. CDR3 nucleotide sequence: TGTGCCAGCAGCAAACAGGGGAACACTGAAGCTTTCTTT.

Written as DNA, the CDR3 is TGTGCCAGCAGCCAAGAGAGGTGGGGTGGTTGGGAGCAGTACTTC. Its translation is CASSQERWGGWEQYF. The J gene is TRBJ2-7, the V gene TRBV4-2; no firm D call. V lost 0 bases and J 7 bases, leaving 16 bases between the germline ends. Germline CDR1 reads LGHNA; CDR2 reads YNFKEQ. The length of the CDR3 is 15 residues.

The chain carries TRBV5-8 and TRBJ1-2; TRBD1 matches at 7 bases. V shed 0 bases and J 8 bases; nucleotides not matched to a gene: 10. The CDR3 length is 15 residues. Germline-derived CDR1 and CDR2 are SGHTS and YDEGEE. The CDR3 nucleotides are TGTGCCAGCAGCTTGGCGGCACAGGGGAGGGAAGGCTACACCTTC. It codes for CASSLAAQGREGYTF.

This chain links TRBV19 with TRBJ1-1; possibly TRBD1 for D (5 bases). With 3 bases removed from V and 1 base from J, the gap between germline ends came to 15 bases. The length of the CDR3 is 16 residues. CDR1 is LNHDA, CDR2 SQIVND, per germline (reference sequence). The CDR3 reads CASSIPGSVPNTEAFF. For the CDR3, the DNA is TGTGCCAGTAGTATCCCAGGGAGCGTCCCGAACACTGAAGCTTTCTTT.

The genes are TRBV2 and TRBJ1-1; D not resolved. Between the trimmed V and J ends, which lost 6 bases and 2 bases, there was a span of 4 bases. The CDR3 totals 11 residues. The germline CDR1 and CDR2 sequences are SNHLY and FYNNEI. Here the CDR3 DNA reads TGTGCCAGCAGGGCCAACACTGAAGCTTTCTTT. This encodes CASRANTEAFF.

The genes are TRBV5-1 and TRBJ2-5; the match to TRBD1 covers 7 bases. This CDR3 comprises 17 residues. V trimming: 0 bases; J trimming: 5 bases; junction bases outside the gene matches: 13. Germline loops: CDR1 SGHRS, CDR2 YFSETQ. The CDR3 nucleotides are TGCGCCAGCAGCTTGGTATCCGGGACAGTCATCGGGGAGACCCAGTACTTC. Encoded protein: CASSLVSGTVIGETQYF.

J is TRBJ2-7 and V is TRBV10-1; D unresolved. Trimming pared 0 bases from V and 4 bases from J, leaving 13 bases between. The CDR3 sequence is 15 residues long. Germline loops: CDR1 WNHNN, CDR2 SYGVQD (reference sequence). DNA for the CDR3: TGCGCCAGCAGTGAGTCGGGAAGGAAGCTTTACGAGCAGTACTTC. It is translated as CASSESGRKLYEQYF.

In this sample, this clone turned up a few times. This rearrangement joins TRBV4-1 to TRBJ2-7, with D possibly matching TRBD1 (6 bases). V was clipped by 1 base and J by 0 bases, with 16 bases between them. Germline V gene data show CDR1 as MGHRA and CDR2 as YSYEKL. The CDR3 is made up of 17 amino acids. The CDR3 nucleotides are TGCGCCAGCAGCCAAGTGACTCAGGGGATATACTCCTACGAGCAGTACTTC. Translation gives CASSQVTQGIYSYEQYF.

V and J are TRBV3-1 (or the pseudogene TRBV3-2) and TRBJ2-1; TRBD2 matches 16 bases. Trimming at V came to 2 bases and at J to 7 bases, leaving 17 bases not matched to a gene. Germline CDR1 LGHDT, CDR2 YNNKEL (reference sequence). This CDR3 region has 21 residues. CDR3: CASSQLHPGLAGGPAANEQFF. In DNA form, the CDR3 reads TGTGCCAGCAGCCAACTTCATCCGGGACTAGCGGGGGGGCCGGCAGCGAATGAGCAGTTCTTC.